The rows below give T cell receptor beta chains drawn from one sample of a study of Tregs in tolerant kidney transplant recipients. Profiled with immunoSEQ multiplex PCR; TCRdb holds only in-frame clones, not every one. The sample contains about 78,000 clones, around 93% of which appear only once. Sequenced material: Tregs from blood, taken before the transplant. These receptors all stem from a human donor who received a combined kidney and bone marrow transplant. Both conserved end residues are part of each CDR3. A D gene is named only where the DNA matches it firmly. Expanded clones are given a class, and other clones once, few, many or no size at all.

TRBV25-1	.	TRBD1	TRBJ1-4	CASSAGQGATNEKLFF	TGTGCCAGCAGTGCGGGACAGGGGGCAACTAATGAAAAACTGTTTTTT
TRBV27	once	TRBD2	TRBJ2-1	CASSPIGGSGYNEQFF	TGTGCCAGCAGCCCGATCGGCGGGAGTGGTTACAATGAGCAGTTCTTC
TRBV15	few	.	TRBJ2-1	CATSRETSLRSRYNEQFF	TGTGCCACCAGCAGAGAAACTTCTTTAAGGAGTAGGTACAATGAGCAGTTCTTC
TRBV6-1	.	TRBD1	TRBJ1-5	CASSFTGGQPQHF	TGTGCCAGCAGCTTTACAGGGGGTCAGCCCCAGCATTTT
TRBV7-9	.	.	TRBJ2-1	CASSLVGQRKFF	TGTGCCAGCAGCTTAGTCGGACAGCGAAAGTTCTTC
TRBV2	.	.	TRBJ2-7	CASTAGVYEQYF	TGTGCCAGCACTGCGGGTGTTTACGAGCAGTACTTC
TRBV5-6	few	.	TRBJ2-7	CASSLGYEQYF	TGTGCCAGCAGCTTGGGTTACGAGCAGTACTTC
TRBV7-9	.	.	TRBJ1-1	CASSIEADTEAFF	TGTGCCAGCAGCATAGAAGCGGACACTGAAGCTTTCTTT
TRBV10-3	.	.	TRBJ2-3	CAIRITDTQYF	TGTGCCATCAGGATCACAGATACGCAGTATTTT
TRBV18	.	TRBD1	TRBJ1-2	CASSPGGASNYGYTF	TGTGCCAGCTCGCCAGGGGGAGCCTCTAACTATGGCTACACCTTC
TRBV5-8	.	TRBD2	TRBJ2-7	CASSLVLSSGDAYEQYF	TGTGCCAGCAGCTTGGTGTTGTCTAGCGGGGACGCCTACGAGCAGTACTTC
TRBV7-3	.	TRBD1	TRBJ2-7	CASSLTATGGSNEQYF	TGTGCCAGCAGCTTAACGGCGACAGGGGGGTCGAACGAGCAGTACTTC
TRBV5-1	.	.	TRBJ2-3	CASSSGTFRDTQYF	TGCGCCAGCAGTTCCGGGACCTTTAGAGATACGCAGTATTTT
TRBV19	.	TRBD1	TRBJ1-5	CASSRGQGYSNQPQHF	TGTGCCAGTAGTAGAGGACAGGGTTATAGCAATCAGCCCCAGCATTTT
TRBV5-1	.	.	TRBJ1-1	CASSLDRRGTEAFF	TGCGCCAGCAGCTTGGACAGGCGGGGCACTGAAGCTTTCTTT
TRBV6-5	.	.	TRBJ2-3	CASSYSWARTDTQYF	TGTGCCAGCAGTTACTCTTGGGCTCGCACAGATACGCAGTATTTT
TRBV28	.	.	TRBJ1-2	CASSLRGGYGYTF	TGTGCCAGCAGTTTAAGGGGAGGCTATGGCTACACCTTC
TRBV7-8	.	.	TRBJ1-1	CASSLGVPNTEAFF	TGTGCCAGCAGCTTAGGAGTCCCAAACACTGAAGCTTTCTTT
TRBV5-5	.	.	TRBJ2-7	CASSLEGAATAYEQYF	TGTGCCAGCAGCTTGGAAGGGGCGGCCACTGCCTACGAGCAGTACTTC
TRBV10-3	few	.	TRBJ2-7	CAISEAVSYEQYF	TGTGCCATCAGTGAGGCTGTTTCCTACGAGCAGTACTTC
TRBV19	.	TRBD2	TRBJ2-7	CASRGGLAGSYEQYF	TGTGCCAGTAGAGGGGGACTAGCGGGTTCCTACGAGCAGTACTTC
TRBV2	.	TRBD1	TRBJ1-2	CASSYRGGIYGYTF	TGTGCCAGCAGTTACAGGGGCGGGATCTATGGCTACACCTTC
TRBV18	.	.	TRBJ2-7	CASSLGRSYEQYF	TGTGCCAGCTCACTGGGACGGAGCTACGAGCAGTACTTC
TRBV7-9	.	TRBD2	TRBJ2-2	CASSPRRGLEQTGELFF	TGTGCCAGCAGCCCGCGGCGGGGACTAGAGCAGACCGGGGAGCTGTTTTTT
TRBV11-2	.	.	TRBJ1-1	CASSLVEQNTEAFF	TGTGCCAGCAGCTTAGTAGAACAGAACACTGAAGCTTTCTTT
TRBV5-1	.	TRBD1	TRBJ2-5	CASSFGTDRQETQYF	TGCGCCAGCAGCTTCGGGACAGATAGACAAGAGACCCAGTACTTC
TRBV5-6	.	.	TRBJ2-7	CASSPWTAYEQYF	TGTGCCAGCAGCCCCTGGACAGCCTACGAGCAGTACTTC
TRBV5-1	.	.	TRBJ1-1	CASSFKGNTEAFF	TGCGCCAGCAGCTTTAAGGGGAACACTGAAGCTTTCTTT
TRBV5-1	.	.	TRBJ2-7	CASSLGAGPSYEQYF	TGCGCCAGCAGCTTGGGCGCGGGACCTTCCTACGAGCAGTACTTC
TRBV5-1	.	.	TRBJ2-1	CASSLAAGRNNEQFF	TGCGCCAGCAGCTTGGCGGCGGGGAGAAACAATGAGCAGTTCTTC
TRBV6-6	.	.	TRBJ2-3	CASKTNQYQTLDTQYF	TGTGCCAGTAAAACGAATCAATACCAAACTTTGGATACGCAGTATTTT
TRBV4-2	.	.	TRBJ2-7	CASSPRLGEEYEQYF	TGTGCCAGCAGCCCCCGGTTGGGAGAAGAATACGAGCAGTACTTC
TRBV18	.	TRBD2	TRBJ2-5	CASSPPTSGRAKTQYF	TGTGCCAGCTCACCACCGACTAGCGGGAGGGCCAAGACCCAGTACTTC
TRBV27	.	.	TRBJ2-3	CASSLFGDQDPTSTDTQYF	TGTGCCAGCAGTTTATTCGGGGACCAGGATCCCACTAGCACAGATACGCAGTATTTT
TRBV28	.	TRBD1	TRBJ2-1	CASSPSDRHYNEQFF	TGTGCCAGCAGTCCTTCGGACAGGCACTACAATGAGCAGTTCTTC
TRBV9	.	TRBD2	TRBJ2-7	CASSVGLAGVGEQYF	TGTGCCAGCAGCGTAGGACTAGCGGGAGTAGGTGAGCAGTACTTC
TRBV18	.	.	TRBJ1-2	CASSPTGEMGYGYTF	TGTGCCAGCTCACCAACAGGAGAAATGGGCTATGGCTACACCTTC
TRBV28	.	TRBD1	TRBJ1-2	CASSRSRTGGEDYGYTF	TGTGCCAGCAGTCGATCTCGGACAGGGGGCGAGGACTATGGCTACACCTTC
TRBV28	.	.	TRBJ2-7	CASSSTPTYEQYF	TGTGCCAGCAGCTCCACTCCAACCTACGAGCAGTACTTC
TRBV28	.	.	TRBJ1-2	CASSQNRYGYTF	TGTGCCAGCAGTCAGAACAGATATGGCTACACCTTC
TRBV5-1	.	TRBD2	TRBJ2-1	CASSPGTSGSNEQFF	TGCGCCAGCAGCCCCGGGACTAGCGGGAGCAATGAGCAGTTCTTC
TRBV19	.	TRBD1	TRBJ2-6	CASSTGQGISGANVLTF	TGTGCCAGTAGTACCGGACAGGGAATCTCTGGGGCCAACGTCCTGACTTTC
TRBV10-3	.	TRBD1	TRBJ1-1	CAISLLRGTDTEAFF	TGTGCCATCAGTCTACTCAGGGGGACGGACACTGAAGCTTTCTTT
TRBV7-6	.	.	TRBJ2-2	CASTKGGWDTGELFF	TGTGCCAGCACCAAAGGGGGATGGGACACCGGGGAGCTGTTTTTT
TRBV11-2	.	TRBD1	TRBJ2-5	CASSTSQGARETQYF	TGTGCCAGCAGCACCTCACAGGGGGCGCGGGAGACCCAGTACTTC
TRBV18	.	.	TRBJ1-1	CASSPQGEGGEAFF	TGTGCCAGCTCACCACAGGGTGAGGGGGGTGAAGCTTTCTTT
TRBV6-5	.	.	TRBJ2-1	CASSYSLYSAALGQFF	TGTGCCAGCAGTTACTCATTATATAGCGCCGCCCTGGGCCAGTTCTTC
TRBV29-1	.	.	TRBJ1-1	CSVGGPMNTEAFF	TGCAGCGTTGGAGGACCGATGAACACTGAAGCTTTCTTT
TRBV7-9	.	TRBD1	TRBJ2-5	CASSLSGAGGETQYF	TGTGCCAGCAGCTTAAGTGGGGCAGGGGGAGAGACCCAGTACTTC
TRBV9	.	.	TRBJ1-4	CASSVQGDSEKLFF	TGTGCCAGCAGCGTACAGGGTGATAGTGAAAAACTGTTTTTT
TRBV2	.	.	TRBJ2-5	CASSEVRFQTQYF	TGTGCCAGCAGTGAGGTTAGGTTCCAGACCCAGTACTTC
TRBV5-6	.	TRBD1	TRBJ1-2	CASSSGPGGSSGYTF	TGTGCCAGCAGCTCCGGGCCAGGGGGCTCTTCTGGCTACACCTTC